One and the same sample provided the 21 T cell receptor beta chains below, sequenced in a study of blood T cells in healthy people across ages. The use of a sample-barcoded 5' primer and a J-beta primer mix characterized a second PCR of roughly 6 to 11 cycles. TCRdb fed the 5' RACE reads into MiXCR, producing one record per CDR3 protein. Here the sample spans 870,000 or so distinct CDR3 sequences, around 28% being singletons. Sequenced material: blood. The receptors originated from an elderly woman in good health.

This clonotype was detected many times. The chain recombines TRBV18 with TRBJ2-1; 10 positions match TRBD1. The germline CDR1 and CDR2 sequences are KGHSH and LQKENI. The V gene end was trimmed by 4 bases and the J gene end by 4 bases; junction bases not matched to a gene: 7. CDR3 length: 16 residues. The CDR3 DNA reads TGTGCCAGCTCACTCGTCGGACAGGGGGGGTACAATGAGCAGTTCTTC. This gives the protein CASSLVGQGGYNEQFF.

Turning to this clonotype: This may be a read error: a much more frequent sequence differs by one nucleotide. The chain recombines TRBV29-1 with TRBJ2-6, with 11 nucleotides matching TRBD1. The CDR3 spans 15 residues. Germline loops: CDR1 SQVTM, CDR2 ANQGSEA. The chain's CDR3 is CGAGTGGSGANVLTF. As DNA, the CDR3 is TGCGGCGCCGGGACAGGGGGCTCTGGGGCCAACGTCCTGACTTTC.

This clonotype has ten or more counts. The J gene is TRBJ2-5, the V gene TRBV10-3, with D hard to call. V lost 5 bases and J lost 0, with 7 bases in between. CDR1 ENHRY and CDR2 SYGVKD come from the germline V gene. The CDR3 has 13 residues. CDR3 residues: CAISWADQETQYF. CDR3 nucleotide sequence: TGTGCCATCAGTTGGGCAGACCAAGAGACCCAGTACTTC.

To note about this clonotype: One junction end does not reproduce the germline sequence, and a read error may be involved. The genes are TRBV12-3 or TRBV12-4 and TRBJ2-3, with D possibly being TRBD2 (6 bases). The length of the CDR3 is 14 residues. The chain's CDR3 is CASSPGLLTDAQYF. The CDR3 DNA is TGTGCCAGCAGCCCGGGACTCCTCACAGATGCGCAGTATTTT.

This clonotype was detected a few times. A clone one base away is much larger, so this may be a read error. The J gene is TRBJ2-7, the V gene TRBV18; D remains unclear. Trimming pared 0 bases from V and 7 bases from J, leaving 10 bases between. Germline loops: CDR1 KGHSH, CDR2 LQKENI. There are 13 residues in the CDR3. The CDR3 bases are TGTGCCAGCTCACCACCGGCCTACAATGAGCAGTACTTC. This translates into CASSPPAYNEQYF. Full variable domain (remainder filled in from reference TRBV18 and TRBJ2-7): NAGVMQNPRHLVRRRGQEARLRCSPMKGHSHVYWYRQLPEEGLKFMVYLQKENIIDESGMPKERFSAEFPKEGPSILRIQQVVRGDSAAYFCASSPPAYNEQYFGPGTRLTVT.

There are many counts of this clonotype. The CDR3 coding sequence is TGCGCCAGCAGCTTGGTTCCGGGAGGGTATGGCTACACCTTC. It codes for CASSLVPGGYGYTF. The rearrangement joins TRBV5-1 to TRBJ1-2, with D unresolved. Germline CDR1 is SGHRS and CDR2 is YFSETQ. The V and J ends lost 0 bases and 5 bases respectively, with 11 bases between them. CDR3 size: 14 residues.

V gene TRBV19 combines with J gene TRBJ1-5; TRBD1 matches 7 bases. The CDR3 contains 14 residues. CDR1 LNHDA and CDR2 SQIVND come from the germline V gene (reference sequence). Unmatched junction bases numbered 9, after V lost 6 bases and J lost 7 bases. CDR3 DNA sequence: TGTGCCAGTAGCGCGACAGGGACATCCCAGCCCCAGCATTTT. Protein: CASSATGTSQPQHF.

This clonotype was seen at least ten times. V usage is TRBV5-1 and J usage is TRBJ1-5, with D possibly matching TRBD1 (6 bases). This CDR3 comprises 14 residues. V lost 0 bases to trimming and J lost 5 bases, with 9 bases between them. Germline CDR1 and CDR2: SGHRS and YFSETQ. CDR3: CASSLGTGYQPQHF. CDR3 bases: TGCGCCAGCAGCTTGGGAACAGGGTATCAGCCCCAGCATTTT. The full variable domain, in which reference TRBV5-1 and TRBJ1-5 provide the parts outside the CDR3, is KAGVTQTPRYLIKTRGQQVTLSCSPISGHRSVSWYQQTPGQGLQFLFEYFSETQRNKGNFPGRFSGRQFSNSRSEMNVSTLELGDSALYLCASSLGTGYQPQHFGDGTRLSIL.

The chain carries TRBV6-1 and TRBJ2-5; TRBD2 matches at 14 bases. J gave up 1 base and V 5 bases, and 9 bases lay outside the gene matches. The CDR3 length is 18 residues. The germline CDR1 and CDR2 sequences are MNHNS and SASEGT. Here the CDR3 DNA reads TGTGCCAGCAGTCGACTAGCGGGGGGGCCACTTACCCAAGAGACCCAGTACTTC. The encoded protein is CASSRLAGGPLTQETQYF.

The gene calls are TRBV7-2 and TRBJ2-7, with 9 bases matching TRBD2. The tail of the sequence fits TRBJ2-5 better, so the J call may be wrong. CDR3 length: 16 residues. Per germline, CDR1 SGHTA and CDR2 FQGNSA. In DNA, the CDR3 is TGTGCCAGCAGCTTACAAGCGGGGGGACGACAAGAGACCCAGTACTTC. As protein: CASSLQAGGRQETQYF.

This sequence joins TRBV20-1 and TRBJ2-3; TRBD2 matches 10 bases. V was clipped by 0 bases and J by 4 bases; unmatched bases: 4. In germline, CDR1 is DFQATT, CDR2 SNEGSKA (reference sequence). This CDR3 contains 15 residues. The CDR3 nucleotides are TGCAGTGCTAGAGATCTTAGCGGGGGGCCAGATACGCAGTATTTT. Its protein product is CSARDLSGGPDTQYF.

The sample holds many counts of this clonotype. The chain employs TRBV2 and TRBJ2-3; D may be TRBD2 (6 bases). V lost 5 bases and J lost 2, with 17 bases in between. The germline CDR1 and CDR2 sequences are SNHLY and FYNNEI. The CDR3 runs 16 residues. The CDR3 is CASSLTGTHTTDTQYF. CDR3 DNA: TGTGCCAGCAGTCTCACCGGGACTCACACCACAGATACGCAGTATTTT.

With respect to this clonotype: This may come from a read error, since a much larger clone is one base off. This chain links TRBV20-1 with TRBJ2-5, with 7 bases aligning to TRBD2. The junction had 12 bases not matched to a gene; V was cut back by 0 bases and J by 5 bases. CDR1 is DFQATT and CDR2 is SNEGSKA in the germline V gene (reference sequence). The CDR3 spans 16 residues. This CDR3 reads CSARDPGGALGETQYF. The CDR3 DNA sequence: TGCAGTGCTAGAGATCCGGGGGGAGCCTTGGGGGAGACCCAGTACTTC.

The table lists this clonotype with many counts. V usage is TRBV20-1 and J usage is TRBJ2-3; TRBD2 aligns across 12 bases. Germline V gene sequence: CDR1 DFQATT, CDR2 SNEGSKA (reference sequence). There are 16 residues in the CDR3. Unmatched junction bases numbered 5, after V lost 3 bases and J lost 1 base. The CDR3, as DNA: TGCAGTGCTAGGCCACGGACTAGCGGGGGCACAGATACGCAGTATTTT. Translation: CSARPRTSGGTDTQYF.

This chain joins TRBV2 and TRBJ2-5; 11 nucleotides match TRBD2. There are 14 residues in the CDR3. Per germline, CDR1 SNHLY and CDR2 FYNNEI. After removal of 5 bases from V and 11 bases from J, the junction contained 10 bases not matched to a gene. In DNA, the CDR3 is TGTGCCAGCAGTCAGAGAACTAGCGGGGGTGGGCAGTACTTC. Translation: CASSQRTSGGGQYF.

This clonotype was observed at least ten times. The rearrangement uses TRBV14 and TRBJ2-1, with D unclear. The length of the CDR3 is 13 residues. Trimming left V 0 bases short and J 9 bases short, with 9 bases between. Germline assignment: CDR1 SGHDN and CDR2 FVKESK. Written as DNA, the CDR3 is TGTGCCAGCAGCCAAGAAACGTACGGTGAGCAGTTCTTC. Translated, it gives CASSQETYGEQFF.

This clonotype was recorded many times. The CDR3 DNA sequence: TGCGCCAGCAGAAGTTCGACAGGGTCATCTTTTACCGGGGAGCTGTTTTTT. This encodes CASRSSTGSSFTGELFF. This rearrangement joins TRBV5-1 to TRBJ2-2; 7 bases fit TRBD1. Germline CDR1 SGHRS, CDR2 YFSETQ. The CDR3 runs 17 residues. V gave up 5 bases and J gave up 5 bases; unmatched junction bases: 15. Together with reference TRBV5-1 and TRBJ2-2, the CDR3 gives the full variable domain: KAGVTQTPRYLIKTRGQQVTLSCSPISGHRSVSWYQQTPGQGLQFLFEYFSETQRNKGNFPGRFSGRQFSNSRSEMNVSTLELGDSALYLCASRSSTGSSFTGELFFGEGSRLTVL.

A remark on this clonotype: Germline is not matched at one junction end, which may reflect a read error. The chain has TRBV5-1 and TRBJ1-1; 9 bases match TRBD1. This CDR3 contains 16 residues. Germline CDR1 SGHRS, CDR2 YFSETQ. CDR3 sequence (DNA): TGCGTCAGCAGCACCCGGGACAGGGTGCCCAGCACTGAAGCTTTCTTT. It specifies CVSSTRDRVPSTEAFF.

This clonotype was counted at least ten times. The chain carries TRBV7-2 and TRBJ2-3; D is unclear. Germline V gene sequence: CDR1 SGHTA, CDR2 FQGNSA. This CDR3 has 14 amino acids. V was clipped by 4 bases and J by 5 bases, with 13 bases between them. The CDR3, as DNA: TGTGCCAGCAGCTCCGACGCCTTATTAGATACGCAGTATTTT. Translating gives CASSSDALLDTQYF.

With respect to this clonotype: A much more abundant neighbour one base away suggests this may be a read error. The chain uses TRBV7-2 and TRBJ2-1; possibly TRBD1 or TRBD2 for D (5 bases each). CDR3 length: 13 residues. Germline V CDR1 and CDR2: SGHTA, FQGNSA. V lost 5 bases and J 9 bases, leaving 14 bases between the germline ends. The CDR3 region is CASSPRGPSEQFF. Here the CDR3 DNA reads TGTGCCAGCAGCCCACGGGGACCCAGTGAGCAGTTCTTC.

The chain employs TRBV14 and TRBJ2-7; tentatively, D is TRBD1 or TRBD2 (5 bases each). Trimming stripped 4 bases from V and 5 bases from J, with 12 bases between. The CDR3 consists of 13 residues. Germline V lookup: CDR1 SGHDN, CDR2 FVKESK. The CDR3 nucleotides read TGTGCCAGCAGCCGAGGGGTCTTTGACGAGCAGTACTTC. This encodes CASSRGVFDEQYF.